This TCR beta chain is from a study of CD8 T cells in ankylosing spondylitis. Quantitative barcoded 5'-RACE was used to prepare TCR beta libraries. Using its own MiXCR run on the 5' RACE reads, TCRdb lists one record per CDR3 protein. The table shows approximately 260,000 distinct CDR3 sequences, with over 8.5% occurring only once. This CDR3 has 15 residues. Germline loops: CDR1 SEHNR, CDR2 FQNEAQ (reference sequence). Trimming removed 2 bases at V and 0 bases at J, with 8 bases between. The sample holds many counts of this clonotype. Its antigen is unknown. Study results and caveats: Disease-linked clones reportedly concentrated significantly in matched ankylosing spondylitis synovial fluid.

This TCR came from a male donor with ankylosing spondylitis or in good health (not recorded which). The sample comprised blood, either unsorted or a sorted T cell fraction (not recorded which). This chain connects TRBV7-9 to TRBJ1-3; no definite D call. The CDR3 DNA follows: TGTGCCAGCAGCTTATACAGCCTCTCTGGAAACACCATATATTTT. This encodes CASSLYSLSGNTIYF.